This T cell receptor (beta chain) is drawn from a study of cytomegalovirus exposure and HLA in healthy donors (dated by TCRdb to the late 2010s). Regarding the complete study: An earlier analysis of roughly 500 of the donors reported 250 to 350 Gb of sequence data and some 110 million unique TCR beta sequences obtained from about 179 million T cells. Using immunosequencing, the study profiled T cell repertoires from 640 or so subjects and related those repertoires to cytomegalovirus serostatus. In a later analysis, previously published TCR beta repertoires from fewer than 750 donors were re-analyzed and high-resolution HLA genotyping was added so that TCR occurrence patterns could be studied. To decide whether each TCR beta V gene segment behaved as functional or pseudogenic, an earlier analysis of approximately 600 of the donors relied on high-throughput TCR beta sequencing. A separate validation cohort of approximately 120 different subjects was used in addition to the approximately 700-subject first cohort. Of the roughly 390 genotyped donors, 65% to 90% were placed in the genetic ancestry cluster associated with self-reported Caucasian donors. Both class I and class II loci were covered by HLA typing, at four-digit resolution. Four or five DR-DQ haplotypes were treated as single units for association and clustering because of strong linkage in the cohort. Approximately 300 gigabases of sequencing data and around 90 million unique TCR sequences made up an early release that covered roughly 670 HLA-typed donors. Alongside the repertoire data, information on donor age, sex, ethnicity and CMV serostatus was compiled. Every repertoire in the discovery cohort had been generated on one and the same sequencing platform. The study aimed to test whether cataloging public T cell receptors could reveal signatures of past pathogen exposure. A later genetic analysis used genome-wide SNP genotypes for about 55% of the 666 donors, treating that subset as a discovery cohort. The study combined high-throughput TCR immunosequencing, statistical association of individual TCRs with disease status, and machine learning to predict cytomegalovirus infection status. Typing coverage differed by locus: A, B, C, DRB1 and DQB1 were typed in about 629-640 donors, DQA1 in around 500, DPA1 in some 570, and DPB1 in 450 to 480. Among 350 to 400 genotyped donors of the cohort, an average of approximately 250,000 unique TCR beta nucleotide sequences were sequenced per donor, roughly 20% of them non-productive. Rather than drawing on any new phenotypic data, the later analysis identified candidate immune exposures from TCR beta sequences and the way those sequences occurred across donors. What the work shows at the level of the full study, not this receptor alone: Cytomegalovirus status was reported to be diagnosed by the classifier with high specificity and sensitivity in both the original and validation cohorts. According to the authors, the approach could potentially be generalized to other disease states and immunological phenotypes. A later genetic analysis associated a missense DCLRE1C variant with V-gene and J-gene trimming of TCR beta chains, and an independent cohort replicated the association. Across donors, most TCR sequences were observed very rarely, whereas some public TCRs were present in many individuals. Correlated functional status among segregating V segments might reflect linkage disequilibrium, but an unknown experimental factor could not be ruled out. A later genetic analysis reported fewer N-insertions in productive TCRs among donors in an Asian-associated ancestry cluster than the roughly 650-donor mean. Some IMGT-functional V segments, including TRBV6-2 and TRBV6-3, could not be told apart with the 87-base-pair reads, so those segments were excluded. The sequencing pipeline was judged likely to have produced a cluster of highly shared sequence variants as a technical artifact. In a later analysis, HLA-associated TCR beta chains were found to be more clonally expanded and to have lower generation probabilities than equally common non-associated chains. A later analysis reported that several top co-occurrence clusters appeared linked to parvovirus B19, influenza, CMV and Epstein-Barr virus. A later analysis found that TCR association rates varied across HLA loci, with DRB1 alleles showing the most associated TCRs and HLA-C alleles the fewest. A total of 150 to 200 TCR beta chains were listed by the study as associated with cytomegalovirus. About 17 rarely observed V segments, including chromosome 9 orphons, were excluded from the earlier analysis of about 600 of the donors because counts were too low. A further reported finding was that TCR beta sequences accurately predicted the HLA-A and HLA-B alleles for most subjects in the first cohort. Only TCR beta chains were sequenced in this cohort, and the absence of alpha or paired-chain data limited detectable features. Presence/absence analyses assumed roughly uniform sequencing depth across donors, an assumption that may not hold. Because HLA typing was unavailable for some donors at each locus, only the typed subset was used in association tests. In an earlier analysis of some 500 of the donors, most TCR beta V segments were observed in productive rearrangements about 90% or about 30% of the time, broadly matching IMGT annotations. Assigning TCR associations to individual alleles was difficult when HLA alleles, especially DR and DQ, strongly co-occurred. According to a later analysis, most CMV-associated TCR beta chains appeared to be HLA-restricted, and the HLA associations seemed to be driven largely by CMV exposure. At a false discovery rate of 0.05, a later analysis linked some 18,000 TCR beta sequences to specific HLA alleles. In vitro tests confirmed that a few of the cytomegalovirus-associated TCR beta chains recognize cytomegalovirus antigens. For the cohort, immune exposure information was limited to CMV serostatus.

Concerning this clone: Its cognate antigen has yet to be identified. No qualities accompany the bases; no much larger clone lies one base away.

Libraries were built with the immunoSEQ multiplex PCR assay. The multiplex PCR relied on a mix of 60 forward primers for TCR Vbeta segments and 13 reverse primers for TCR Jbeta segments. The CDR3 region of rearranged TCR beta genes was amplified from genomic DNA by a multiplex PCR assay. The Illumina HiSeq System was used to sequence the amplified TCR beta libraries as 87-base-pair reads. The original methods were these. Across the 666 repertoires, a later analysis counted tens of millions of unique TCR beta chains, approximately 10 million of which were shared by at least two donors. Raw reads were error-corrected and collapsed into unique sequences with a nearest-neighbor algorithm that merged closely related sequences to remove PCR and sequencing errors. CDR3 sequences were aligned to IMGT reference sequences to assign V, D and J gene segments. Each retained sequence needed at least a six-nucleotide match to both a V gene segment and a J gene segment. Rearrangements were classified as productive when the CDR3 lacked stop codons and remained in frame with V and J, and all other rearrangements were classified as non-productive. CDR3 was defined according to IMGT convention as the region running from the second conserved V-encoded cysteine to the conserved J-encoded phenylalanine. The earlier analysis of roughly 590 of the donors excluded sequences that lacked an unambiguous match to a single V gene segment. In an earlier analysis of several hundred of the donors, V segments were called functional above 56.7% productive rearrangements and were called segregating when the between-donor standard deviation exceeded 5%. A statistical classification framework was built to diagnose cytomegalovirus status from the catalog of TCR beta chain sequences. A later analysis assigned V and J genes by comparing TCR nucleotide sequences with IMGT/GENE-DB human TR gene sequences. The TCRdist pipeline was used in a later analysis to assign CDR3 sequences and most-parsimonious VDJ recombination scenarios. In a later analysis, every TCR beta chain was defined by the combination of its CDR3 amino acid sequence and its V-gene family, and reads without a unique V-gene family were dropped. As a way to deal with suspected cross-contamination and a sequencing artifact, a later analysis dropped 450 to 700 nucleotide sequences that were highly shared and had low generation probability. For each public chain, a later analysis derived a clonal expansion index from normalized ranks of inferred template counts within each repertoire. A later analysis computed generation probabilities with a VDJ recombination model fitted to out-of-frame rearrangements, and checked the results against IGoR. A later analysis scored TCR-TCR, TCR-HLA and TCR-CMV co-occurrence with hypergeometric tests, applying a repertoire-size bias correction to TCR pairs. In a later analysis, false discovery rates were estimated by permuting HLA or CMV assignments 20 times. A later analysis grouped co-occurring TCRs with DBSCAN, adding TCRdist sequence similarity when clustering within HLA-allele-positive subsets. Repertoires with fewer than 30,000 or more than 120,000 public chains, plus five repertoires with anomalous nucleotide sharing, were excluded from co-occurrence clustering. TCRdb's version of the immuneACCESS table is confined to in-frame rearrangements and falls short of the full clone set. An unresolved V gene accounts for under half of the shortfall where checked; the remainder is of unknown origin. For V, J and clone size, that table is used; D and trimming come from the DNA. The sample yields 77,000 or so clones; roughly 76% were counted once. 7.2% of the sample is in the top ten clones.

The cohort comprised more than 550 healthy bone marrow donors. At the time of sampling, every cohort member was nominally healthy, though immune exposures that went unrecorded were likely present. The donor was CMV seronegative and was included in the group of approximately 350 seronegative cohort members. A peripheral blood sample was collected from each donor, and TCR beta sequencing was performed on peripheral blood mononuclear cells. Genomic DNA extraction from the blood cell samples was performed with the Qiagen DNeasy Blood Extraction Kit. The germline V gene sets CDR1 to SGHVS and CDR2 to FNYEAQ. V trim: 5 bases; J trim: 2 bases; unmatched bases: 6. From the cysteine up to the phenylalanine, the CDR3 has a length of 15 residues. Left in the record is the CDR3 DNA by itself, 45 bases read in frame from the first base.

The sequenced sample was PBMCs. The V gene is TRBV7-6 and the J gene is TRBJ2-3; 8 of the junction bases match TRBD2. The sequence was obtained from a woman between 40 and 55 years old in good health and CMV-seronegative. The sequenced DNA: TGTGCCAGCAGCCCGGGACTAGAACACACAGATACGCAGTATTTT. This sequence encodes CASSPGLEHTDTQYF.